The 17 T cell receptor beta chains below all came from one sample that was sequenced in a study of T cells after yellow fever vaccination. TCRdb analysed the 5' RACE reads with MiXCR anew, one entry per CDR3 protein. The sample yields about 32,000 distinct CDR3 sequences, about 10% seen once. The material sequenced was PBMCs, either bulk or a sorted T-cell subset (CD4+, CD8+, memory, or dextramer-sorted; not recorded which), taken roughly 14 days after the first yellow fever vaccination. The receptors shown here come from a man between 18 and 29 years old who received the YFV17D yellow fever vaccine.

About this clonotype itself: This clone may be a read error of a much larger clone one base away. This sequence joins TRBV6-1 and TRBJ2-2; 13 bases fit TRBD2. CDR3 length: 16 residues. V lost 11 bases to trimming and J lost 3 bases; unmatched junction nucleotides: 9. CDR1 is MNHNS and CDR2 is SASEGT in the germline V gene. The CDR3 nucleotides are TGTGCCGGAGGACTAGCGGGGGACCGAGACACCGGGGAGCTGTTTTTT. Encoded protein: CAGGLAGDRDTGELFF.

This clonotype was recorded many times. This rearrangement joins TRBV5-6 to TRBJ2-2; 7 positions match TRBD1. This CDR3 comprises 17 residues. In germline, CDR1 is SGHDT, CDR2 YYEEEE. Trimming removed 0 bases from V and 2 bases from J; junction bases left unmatched: 7. The CDR3 spells CASSLGQGNVNTGELFF. The CDR3 coding sequence is TGTGCCAGCAGCTTGGGACAGGGAAACGTAAACACCGGGGAGCTGTTTTTT. Supplemented by reference TRBV5-6 and TRBJ2-2, the full variable domain reads DAGVTQSPTHLIKTRGQQVTLRCSPKSGHDTVSWYQQALGQGPQFIFQYYEEEERQRGNFPDRFSGHQFPNYSSELNVNALLLGDSALYLCASSLGQGNVNTGELFFGEGSRLTVL.

On this clonotype: A read error is possible here, since a much larger clone lies one base away. CDR3 sequence (DNA): TGCAGTGCCGAGATAGGGAGGGGCGGGGAGCCGTTTTTT. Translated: CSAEIGRGGEPFF. The genes are TRBV20-1 and TRBJ2-2; the match to TRBD2 covers 7 bases. There are 13 residues in the CDR3. Germline V gene sequence: CDR1 DFQATT, CDR2 SNEGSKA (reference sequence).

The chain uses TRBV15 and TRBJ2-1; TRBD2 matches 9 bases. In germline, CDR1 is LNHNV, CDR2 YYDKDF (reference sequence). Unmatched junction bases numbered 19, after V lost 6 bases and J lost 10 bases. The CDR3 is 17 residues long. The CDR3 DNA sequence: TGTGCCACCAGTTGGGCCCTCTTGCGGGGGGGCCGCAGGGAGCAGTTCTTC. Residues: CATSWALLRGGRREQFF.

This clonotype occurred many times. This chain joins TRBV5-4 and TRBJ2-5, with unresolved D. Germline values: CDR1 SGHNT, CDR2 YYREEE (reference sequence). CDR3 size: 13 residues. The V end lost 1 base, the J end lost 5 bases, and 9 bases lay between the germline ends. The CDR3 reads CASSLLASETQYF. The CDR3 region has the DNA TGTGCCAGCAGCTTGTTGGCGTCGGAGACCCAGTACTTC.

In the case of this clonotype: It may be a read error: a sequence one base away is much more abundant. The CDR3 DNA follows: TGTGCCAGCAGCCGATCGCTAGCGGTGGGCTCATGGCAGTACGTC. The encoded protein is CASSRSLAVGSWQYV. This rearrangement joins TRBV6-2 or TRBV6-3 to TRBJ2-7, with 7 positions matching TRBD2. Germline V CDR1 and CDR2: MNHEY, SVGEGT. V shed 6 bases and J 9 bases; nucleotides not matched to a gene: 17. CDR3 length equals 15 residues.

This clonotype has a count of ten or more. The chain is built from TRBV11-2 and TRBJ1-1; D is ambiguous. CDR1 is SGHAT and CDR2 is FQNNGV in the germline V gene. V was shortened by 6 bases and J by 0 bases, with 5 bases between the two germline ends. CDR3 length: 12 residues. The CDR3: CASRNMNTEAFF. Here the CDR3 DNA reads TGTGCCAGCAGAAATATGAACACTGAAGCTTTCTTT.

In its sample, this clonotype was seen many times. The gene calls are TRBV6-9 and TRBJ1-2, with D uncertain. From germline, CDR1 is MNHGY and CDR2 SVAAGI. The V and J ends lost 0 bases and 4 bases respectively, with 15 bases between them. CDR3 size: 16 residues. CDR3 sequence reads: CASSYSSLAPAYGYTF. Here the CDR3 DNA reads TGTGCCAGCAGTTATTCCTCTCTGGCGCCCGCCTATGGCTACACCTTC.

In this sample, this clonotype turned up many times. V and J are TRBV3-1 and TRBJ2-7; maybe TRBD1 (5 bases). V was cut by 4 bases and J by 3 bases, with 13 bases left in between. Looked up from germline, CDR1 is LGHDT and CDR2 is YNNKEL (reference sequence). The CDR3 runs 14 residues. The CDR3 DNA follows: TGTGCCAGCAGCCGGGGCAGTCCTGGCTACGAGCAGTACTTC. This encodes CASSRGSPGYEQYF.

In this sample, this clonotype turned up many times. The chain is built from TRBV7-2 and TRBJ1-6; 8 nucleotides align to TRBD1. Trimming cost V 0 bases and J 13 bases; bases outside gene matches: 8. The CDR3 is made up of 15 amino acids. The V gene's germline CDR1 is SGHTA and CDR2 FQGNSA. The CDR3 protein is CASSLAGTGAVPLHF. The DNA for the CDR3 is TGTGCCAGCAGCTTAGCTGGGACAGGAGCCGTCCCCCTCCACTTT.

This clonotype was detected a few times. The chain couples TRBV5-4 to TRBJ1-2, with 8 bases aligning to TRBD1. The germline gives CDR1 SGHNT, CDR2 YYREEE (reference sequence). The CDR3 has 16 amino acids. Trimming took 3 bases from V and 1 from J; bases not matched to a gene: 8. The DNA for the CDR3 is TGTGCCAGCAGCTCGCCCGGACAGGGACTTAACTATGGCTACACCTTC. It yields the protein CASSSPGQGLNYGYTF. Full variable domain (remainder filled in from reference TRBV5-4 and TRBJ1-2): ETGVTQSPTHLIKTRGQQVTLRCSSQSGHNTVSWYQQALGQGPQFIFQYYREEENGRGNFPPRFSGLQFPNYSSELNVNALELDDSALYLCASSSPGQGLNYGYTFGSGTRLTVV.

This clonotype showed up many times. The chain has TRBV5-1 and TRBJ1-1; D perhaps matches TRBD1 (6 bases). CDR1 and CDR2 from the germline V gene are SGHRS and YFSETQ. Trimming left V 3 bases short and J 1 base short, with 7 bases between. This CDR3 comprises 13 residues. In nucleotides, the CDR3 is TGCGCCAGCAGCTGGACAGAGAACACTGAAGCTTTCTTT. Its protein product is CASSWTENTEAFF.

This clonotype showed up many times. The gene calls are TRBV7-2 and TRBJ2-3, with 9 bases identical to TRBD2. Trimming cost V 5 bases and J 5 bases; bases outside gene matches: 11. This CDR3 region has 16 residues. Germline CDR1 and CDR2: SGHTA and FQGNSA. The chain's CDR3 is CASSRGPSGTGDTQYF. The CDR3 DNA follows: TGTGCCAGCAGCCGAGGGCCTAGCGGGACGGGAGATACGCAGTATTTT.

For this clonotype: A much bigger clone sits one base away, suggesting this may be a read error. The chain links TRBV5-1 to TRBJ2-3, with 7 bases fitting TRBD1. The CDR3 contains 15 residues. The germline V gene has CDR1 SGHRS and CDR2 YFSETQ. The CDR3 nucleotides read TGCCCCAGCAGCTTAGTACAGGGGCTGTCAGATACGCAGTATTTT. Its translation: CPSSLVQGLSDTQYF.

This clonotype came up many times. V and J are TRBV5-6 and TRBJ2-5, with D perhaps assigned TRBD1 or TRBD2 (5 bases each). Trimming removed 2 bases at V and 4 bases at J, with 12 bases between. Germline lookup yields CDR1 SGHDT and CDR2 YYEEEE. This CDR3 has 14 residues. The CDR3, as DNA: TGTGCCAGCAGCTTTTCTGCAGGGAGAGAGACCCAGTACTTC. Its translation: CASSFSAGRETQYF.

The gene calls are TRBV5-4 and TRBJ2-5; 8 positions agree with TRBD2. CDR1 is SGHNT and CDR2 is YYREEE in the germline V gene (reference sequence). The CDR3 is 15 residues long. Trimming removed 1 base from V and 5 bases from J; junction bases left unmatched: 7. The CDR3 protein is CASSLNGGAFETQYF. The CDR3 nucleotides are TGTGCCAGCAGCTTGAACGGGGGGGCCTTTGAGACCCAGTACTTC. Full variable domain (rest looked up from reference TRBV5-4 and TRBJ2-5): ETGVTQSPTHLIKTRGQQVTLRCSSQSGHNTVSWYQQALGQGPQFIFQYYREEENGRGNFPPRFSGLQFPNYSSELNVNALELDDSALYLCASSLNGGAFETQYFGPGTRLLVL.

At least ten counts were recorded for this clonotype. DNA of the CDR3: TGTGCCAGCAGCCAAGACTTCGAGACCCAGTACTTC. Its translation: CASSQDFETQYF. The chain is built from TRBV3-1 and TRBJ2-5; D uncertain. The CDR3 totals 12 residues. Germline CDR1 LGHDT, CDR2 YNNKEL (reference sequence). Trimming cost V 0 bases and J 5 bases, with 4 bases left between them.